Included here is one TCR beta chain sequence, with context. What it binds is not known. This CDR3 contains 14 residues. CDR1 is MNHNS and CDR2 is SASEGT in the germline V gene. Trimming cost V 1 base and J 4 bases, with 10 bases left between them. The PCR contained 60 Vbeta and 13 Jbeta primers. Assay used: immunoSEQ multiplex PCR; TCRdb lists only in-frame clones, some missing. The sample lists about 150,000 clones, roughly 80% occurring once. The sample belongs to a study of cytomegalovirus exposure and HLA in healthy donors. Study-wide results and limits: Most TCR sequences proved rare, with some public TCRs found in many donors. A later analysis reportedly found that, within productive TCRs, an Asian-associated ancestry cluster had fewer N-insertions than the mean observed across the approximately 660 donors. The classifier, whose performance was assessed in both the original and validation cohorts, reportedly diagnosed cytomegalovirus status with high specificity and sensitivity.

The source material was PBMCs. This receptor was obtained from a woman aged 30 to 39 in good health and CMV-seronegative. This sequence joins TRBV6-1 and TRBJ1-2; no definite D call. DNA for the CDR3: TGTGCCAGCAGTGAAGTAGCCGTGAGCTATGGCTACACCTTC. It is translated as CASSEVAVSYGYTF.